This passage covers 24 T cell receptor beta chains from one sample sequenced in a study of cytomegalovirus exposure and HLA in healthy donors. In the PCR, 60 Vbeta and 13 Jbeta primers were used. The method was immunoSEQ multiplex PCR; TCRdb's version includes in-frame clones alone and lacks a portion of them. Among around 200,000 clones listed, 80% were seen once. Sequencing used PBMCs. The receptors come from a boy aged 5-17 years in good health and CMV-seronegative.

The chain recombines TRBV7-2 with TRBJ1-2; 10 nucleotides agree with TRBD1. V gave up 4 bases and J gave up 8 bases; unmatched junction bases: 13. The length of the CDR3 is 16 residues. Germline assignment: CDR1 SGHTA and CDR2 FQGNSA. The CDR3 bases are TGTGCCAGCAGCTCATTGGGCGCCGGGACAGGGGACGGCTACACCTTC. Its translation is CASSSLGAGTGDGYTF.

This sequence joins TRBV11-3 and TRBJ2-3; 7 bases line up with TRBD1. From germline, CDR1 is SGHNT and CDR2 YENEEA. The J segment lost 0 bases and the V segment lost 5 bases, leaving 5 bases of the junction unmatched. This CDR3 spans 15 amino acids. The CDR3 loop reads CASSLDRRSTDTQYF. DNA of the CDR3: TGTGCCAGCAGCCTGGACAGGAGGAGCACAGATACGCAGTATTTT.

The genes are TRBV4-3 and TRBJ2-1; 13 nucleotides line up with TRBD2. After removal of 4 bases from V and 8 bases from J, the junction contained 11 bases not matched to a gene. The germline V gene has CDR1 LGHNA and CDR2 YSLEER. The CDR3 runs to 17 residues. CDR3 amino acids: CASSRLFGLAGVHEQFF. CDR3 nucleotide sequence: TGCGCCAGCAGCCGCCTTTTTGGACTAGCGGGAGTACATGAGCAGTTCTTC.

V and J are TRBV6-5 and TRBJ2-5; D ambiguous. The V end lost 3 bases, the J end lost 6 bases, and 8 bases lay between the germline ends. The CDR3 is 12 amino acids. The V gene's germline CDR1 is MNHEY and CDR2 SVGAGI. The CDR3 DNA sequence: TGTGCCAGCAGTTATGGGCGCCAGACCCAGTACTTC. Its translation: CASSYGRQTQYF.

The chain recombines TRBV19 with TRBJ1-3; no clear D gene. CDR1 is LNHDA, CDR2 SQIVND, per germline (reference sequence). This CDR3 comprises 13 residues. The ends were cut back, 5 bases at V and 14 bases at J, with 19 bases in the middle. CDR3 loop: CASSLDFEEYVYF. CDR3 DNA: TGTGCCAGTAGTCTGGATTTTGAGGAGTATGTATATTTT. Full variable domain (outside the CDR3, taken from reference TRBV19 and TRBJ1-3): DGGITQSPKYLFRKEGQNVTLSCEQNLNHDAMYWYRQDPGQGLRLIYYSQIVNDFQKGDIAEGYSVSREKKESFPLTVTSAQKNPTAFYLCASSLDFEEYVYFGEGSWLTVV.

The rearrangement links TRBV6-5 to TRBJ1-5; a possible D gene is TRBD1 (5 bases). CDR1 is MNHEY, CDR2 SVGAGI, per germline. The CDR3 consists of 13 residues. Trimming cost V 10 bases and J 6 bases, with 16 bases left between them. The DNA of the CDR3 is TGTGCCATTGCCAGGGTCCGAGGTCAGCCCCAGCATTTT. This encodes CAIARVRGQPQHF.

The chain uses TRBV6-1 and TRBJ2-5; 11 bases align to TRBD2. Germline V gene sequence: CDR1 MNHNS, CDR2 SASEGT. This CDR3 has 17 residues. V lost 3 bases to trimming and J lost 2 bases; unmatched junction nucleotides: 8. CDR3 sequence (DNA): TGTGCCAGCAGTGACCTTTTAGCGGGAGGGCCTCAAGAGACCCAGTACTTC. This codes for CASSDLLAGGPQETQYF.

DNA for the CDR3: TGCGCCAGCAGCGTGGACACTCCTAGTGAAAAACTGTTTTTT. Protein: CASSVDTPSEKLFF. The chain carries TRBV5-1 and TRBJ1-4; maybe TRBD1 (5 bases). Trimming took off 4 bases at V and 7 bases at J, with 14 bases between the two ends. Germline V CDR1 and CDR2: SGHRS, YFSETQ. CDR3 size: 14 residues.

The chain links TRBV7-2 to TRBJ1-5; 7 nucleotides align to TRBD1. Germline assignment: CDR1 SGHTA and CDR2 FQGNSA. This CDR3 has 14 residues. Unmatched junction bases numbered 8, after V lost 9 bases and J lost 3 bases. In nucleotides, the CDR3 is TGTGCCAGTTCCCGGGACAGCTACAATCAGCCCCAGCATTTT. This encodes CASSRDSYNQPQHF.

This chain connects TRBV27 to TRBJ1-4, with D hard to call. Trimming cost V 6 bases and J 0 bases, with 14 bases left between them. There are 16 residues in the CDR3. The germline CDR1 and CDR2 sequences are MNHEY and SMNVEV (reference sequence). Here the CDR3 reads CASSLEAPPTNEKLFF. In DNA form, the CDR3 reads TGTGCCAGCAGCCTTGAGGCACCCCCAACTAATGAAAAACTGTTTTTT. The full variable domain, in which reference TRBV27 and TRBJ1-4 provide the parts outside the CDR3, is EAQVTQNPRYLITVTGKKLTVTCSQNMNHEYMSWYRQDPGLGLRQIYYSMNVEVTDKGDVPEGYKVSRKEKRNFPLILESPSPNQTSLYFCASSLEAPPTNEKLFFGSGTQLSVL.

V gene TRBV7-2 combines with J gene TRBJ2-7; TRBD1 agrees at 7 bases. This CDR3 has 14 amino acids. Germline CDR1 and CDR2: SGHTA and FQGNSA. V lost 5 bases and J lost 3; bases outside the gene matches: 7. Here the CDR3 DNA reads TGTGCCAGCAGCCTAATCGGGACAGACTACGAGCAGTACTTC. It yields the protein CASSLIGTDYEQYF. Complete variable domain (other parts from reference TRBV7-2 and TRBJ2-7): GAGVSQSPSNKVTEKGKDVELRCDPISGHTALYWYRQSLGQGLEFLIYFQGNSAPDKSGLPSDRFSAERTGGSVSTLTIQRTQQEDSAVYLCASSLIGTDYEQYFGPGTRLTVT.

This clone has only a few counts. The J gene is TRBJ2-7, the V gene TRBV9; tentative D call: TRBD1 (5 bases). V was cut by 3 bases and J by 4 bases, with 5 bases left in between. Germline assignment: CDR1 SGDLS and CDR2 YYNGEE. This CDR3 has 11 amino acids. This CDR3 reads CASSGTYEQYF. The CDR3 DNA reads as TGTGCCAGCAGCGGGACATACGAGCAGTACTTC. Drawing the rest from reference TRBV9 and TRBJ2-7, the complete variable domain is DSGVTQTPKHLITATGQRVTLRCSPRSGDLSVYWYQQSLDQGLQFLIQYYNGEERAKGNILERFSAQQFPDLHSELNLSSLELGDSALYFCASSGTYEQYFGPGTRLTVT.

This CDR3 is CASSETSAGGHQETQYF. The CDR3 bases are TGTGCCAGCAGCGAGACCTCGGCGGGGGGTCACCAAGAGACCCAGTACTTC. The V gene is TRBV9, the J gene TRBJ2-5; 8 bases line up with TRBD2. The junction had 10 bases not matched to a gene; V was cut back by 3 bases and J by 0 bases. The CDR3 runs to 17 residues. Germline V gene sequence: CDR1 SGDLS, CDR2 YYNGEE.

The genes are TRBV18 and TRBJ2-7; 8 positions agree with TRBD1. Germline CDR1 and CDR2: KGHSH and LQKENI. The trim removed 4 bases at V and 7 bases at J, leaving 9 bases unmatched. CDR3 length: 14 residues. CDR3 DNA: TGTGCCAGCTCACGAGGGCAGGGGGCAGGGGAGCAGTACTTC. Protein sequence: CASSRGQGAGEQYF.

V and J are TRBV11-3 and TRBJ1-4; no clear D. The ends were cut back, 3 bases at V and 3 bases at J, with 8 bases in the middle. This CDR3 spans 14 amino acids. The germline gives CDR1 SGHNT, CDR2 YENEEA. The CDR3, as DNA: TGTGCCAGCAGCTTGAACGGGGCTAATGAAAAACTGTTTTTT. It translates to CASSLNGANEKLFF.

V is TRBV27 and J is TRBJ2-5, with 8 bases lining up with TRBD1. Germline loops: CDR1 MNHEY, CDR2 SMNVEV (reference sequence). Trimming removed 4 bases from V and 2 bases from J; junction bases left unmatched: 18. This CDR3 spans 19 amino acids. CDR3 DNA sequence: TGTGCCAGCAGTTCTACTCTGGACAGGGATTCTTATGGACAAGAGACCCAGTACTTC. Encoded protein: CASSSTLDRDSYGQETQYF.

The gene calls are TRBV7-9 and TRBJ1-6; 9 nucleotides agree with TRBD1. The V gene's germline CDR1 is SEHNR and CDR2 FQNEAQ (reference sequence). Losses at the gene ends were 1 base for V and 9 bases for J; bases not matched to a gene: 4. The CDR3 is made up of 15 amino acids. The CDR3 region has the DNA TGTGCCAGCAGCTTAGGGACAGGGGAGGCTTCACCCCTCCACTTT. This gives the protein CASSLGTGEASPLHF. Drawing the rest from reference TRBV7-9 and TRBJ1-6, the complete variable domain is DTGVSQNPRHKITKRGQNVTFRCDPISEHNRLYWYRQTLGQGPEFLTYFQNEAQLEKSRLLSDRFSAERPKGSFSTLEIQRTEQGDSAMYLCASSLGTGEASPLHFGNGTRLTVT.

V usage is TRBV6-1 and J usage is TRBJ1-1; TRBD1 agrees at 7 bases. With V trimmed by 0 bases and J by 10 bases, 5 bases remained unmatched. Germline V gene data show CDR1 as MNHNS and CDR2 as SASEGT. The CDR3 has 13 amino acids. The CDR3 is CASSEASNRGAFF. The CDR3 DNA reads TGTGCCAGCAGTGAAGCGTCGAACAGGGGAGCTTTCTTT.

The genes are TRBV6-6 and TRBJ2-7; a weak D match, TRBD1 (5 bases). The V and J ends lost 2 bases and 2 bases respectively, with 13 bases between them. CDR3 length: 15 amino acids. The germline gives CDR1 MNHNY, CDR2 SVGAGI (reference sequence). The CDR3 bases are TGTGCCAGCAGTTACGCTCCTGGACACACCTACGAGCAGTACTTC. Its protein is CASSYAPGHTYEQYF.

The rearrangement uses TRBV2 and TRBJ2-6; D perhaps matches TRBD1 (6 bases). V was pared by 9 bases and J by 0 bases, with 15 bases between. This CDR3 is 16 amino acids long. Germline CDR1 SNHLY, CDR2 FYNNEI. The chain's CDR3 is CARSRDRPSGANVLTF. In DNA form, the CDR3 reads TGTGCCAGAAGCCGAGACAGGCCCTCTGGGGCCAACGTCCTGACTTTC.

The V and J genes are TRBV9 and TRBJ1-1, with 10 positions matching TRBD1. The CDR3 extends over 15 amino acids. Trimming took 4 bases from V and 1 from J; bases not matched to a gene: 4. CDR1 and CDR2 (germline): SGDLS, YYNGEE. The CDR3 is CASSPRTGGNTEAFF. The CDR3 nucleotides read TGTGCCAGCAGCCCCCGGACAGGGGGGAACACTGAAGCTTTCTTT.

The rearrangement uses TRBV20-1 and TRBJ2-7; a weak D match, TRBD1 (6 bases). The germline V and J ends were trimmed by 3 bases and 8 bases, with 11 bases remaining between them. Per germline, CDR1 DFQATT and CDR2 SNEGSKA (reference sequence). The CDR3 covers 11 residues. This chain's CDR3 is CSARLGTQQYF. CDR3 nucleotides: TGCAGTGCTAGGCTCGGGACACAGCAGTACTTC.

This clone was counted a few times. The genes are TRBV4-3 and TRBJ2-1; 9 nucleotides align to TRBD1. Losses at the gene ends were 4 bases for V and 10 bases for J; bases not matched to a gene: 5. The CDR3 runs 13 residues. CDR1 is LGHNA, CDR2 YSLEER, per germline. The CDR3 loop reads CASSPDRGGEQFF. The CDR3 bases are TGCGCCAGCAGCCCGGACAGGGGCGGGGAGCAGTTCTTC.

This clone was counted between two and nine times. The rearrangement links TRBV10-3 to TRBJ1-6; 7 nucleotides line up with TRBD1. The ends lost 2 bases at V and 7 bases at J; junction bases unmatched: 8. This CDR3 spans 16 amino acids. The germline V gene encodes CDR1 ENHRY and CDR2 SYGVKD. The CDR3 region is CAISEGSRGENSPLHF. Here the CDR3 DNA reads TGTGCCATCAGTGAGGGTTCCAGGGGGGAAAATTCACCCCTCCACTTT.